This T cell receptor beta chain was captured by sequencing in a study of T cells in localized non-small cell lung cancer. Regarding the study as a whole: Peak T cell clonality was found in uninvolved adjacent lung, exceeding tumor. Longer overall survival was associated with a higher density of T cells in the blood. Sequencing was limited to one tumor region, leaving the possibility of heterogeneity open. Median detection of top 100 tumor clones in adjacent lung was under 75 clones.

About this clone itself: Antigen unknown.

TCRdb's table, derived via immunoSEQ multiplex PCR, lists solely in-frame clones and lacks some. The sample has around 91,000 clones, roughly 90% seen once. This CDR3 spans 12 amino acids. CDR1 is SGHDN and CDR2 is FVKESK in the germline V gene. V was shortened by 4 bases and J by 8 bases, with 6 bases between the two germline ends. This receptor was identified in a man aged 35 to 70 with stage I squamous cell lung carcinoma. The material sequenced was peripheral blood, taken before any cancer treatment. The chain combines TRBV14 with TRBJ1-6; D call uncertain. CDR3 coding DNA: TGTGCCAGCAGCCCCCAGGATTCACCCCTCCACTTT. Protein: CASSPQDSPLHF.